A selection of T cell receptor beta chains follows, all from one sample in a study of blood T cell repertoires in COVID-19. Assay: immunoSEQ multiplex PCR; the TCRdb copy retains only in-frame clones and omits some. The sample carries 200,000 to 300,000 clones, approximately 80% recorded once. Sequenced input: peripheral blood. The receptors come from a man aged 55 to 69 with acute or convalescent COVID-19. Both conserved end residues are part of each CDR3. A D gene is named only where the DNA matches it firmly. Size tells how often a clone was seen (once, few, many) or the class of an expanded clone, and some rows leave it out.

V gene: TRBV10-3; D gene: TRBD1; clone size: few; J gene: TRBJ2-1; CDR3 DNA: TGTGCCATCAGTGGTGTGGGACAGGGGTACAATGAGCAGTTCTTC; CDR3 protein: CAISGVGQGYNEQFF
V gene: TRBV14; D gene: TRBD2; clone size: NA; J gene: TRBJ2-7; CDR3 DNA: TGTGCCAGCAGCCAAGTAGCGGGGGGATCCTACGAGCAGTACTTC; CDR3 protein: CASSQVAGGSYEQYF
V gene: TRBV27; D gene: TRBD2; clone size: NA; J gene: TRBJ2-5; CDR3 DNA: TGTGCCAGCAGTTTACTTGCGGGAGGGGCGGAGACCCAGTACTTC; CDR3 protein: CASSLLAGGAETQYF
V gene: TRBV5-1; D gene: TRBD2; clone size: once; J gene: TRBJ2-2; CDR3 DNA: TGCGCCAGCACCCTACCGACTAGCGGAAACACCGGGGAGCTGTTTTTT; CDR3 protein: CASTLPTSGNTGELFF
V gene: TRBV3-1/TRBV3-2; D gene: TRBD2; clone size: NA; J gene: TRBJ2-5; CDR3 DNA: TGTGCCAGCAGGCGGGTAGCGGGAGTTGAGACCCAGTACTTC; CDR3 protein: CASRRVAGVETQYF
V gene: TRBV2; D gene: TRBD2; clone size: NA; J gene: TRBJ2-5; CDR3 DNA: TGTGCCAGCAGCCTGAGGACTAGCGGAGAAGAGACCCAGTACTTC; CDR3 protein: CASSLRTSGEETQYF
V gene: TRBV28; D gene: TRBD1; clone size: NA; J gene: TRBJ1-1; CDR3 DNA: TGTGCCAGCGGTCACAGGGGTTTGAACACTGAAGCTTTCTTT; CDR3 protein: CASGHRGLNTEAFF
V gene: TRBV2; D gene: TRBD2; clone size: NA; J gene: TRBJ2-1; CDR3 DNA: TGTGCCAGCAGTCGCGGGGGGCCCATCAATGAGCAGTTCTTC; CDR3 protein: CASSRGGPINEQFF
V gene: TRBV19; D gene: TRBD2; clone size: NA; J gene: TRBJ2-5; CDR3 DNA: TGTGCCAGTAGAACAACCGGGACTAGCGGGGAGACCCAGTACTTC; CDR3 protein: CASRTTGTSGETQYF
V gene: TRBV25-1; D gene: NA; clone size: NA; J gene: TRBJ1-5; CDR3 DNA: TGTGCCAGCAGAGACGGCGGGGGCGTCAATCAGCCCCAGCATTTT; CDR3 protein: CASRDGGGVNQPQHF
V gene: TRBV6-2/TRBV6-3; D gene: TRBD1; clone size: NA; J gene: TRBJ2-6; CDR3 DNA: TGTGCCAGCAGTAGGACCGGGACAGGAGCCAACGTCCTGACTTTC; CDR3 protein: CASSRTGTGANVLTF
V gene: TRBV5-4; D gene: NA; clone size: NA; J gene: TRBJ2-7; CDR3 DNA: TGTGCCAGCAGCTTGGCGGGTCGGCCCTACGAGCAGTACTTC; CDR3 protein: CASSLAGRPYEQYF
V gene: TRBV7-9; D gene: TRBD1; clone size: NA; J gene: TRBJ2-5; CDR3 DNA: TGTGCCAGCCAAGCCGGGACAGGGGGTTCGGAGACCCAGTACTTC; CDR3 protein: CASQAGTGGSETQYF
V gene: TRBV7-9; D gene: NA; clone size: once; J gene: TRBJ2-3; CDR3 DNA: TGTGCCAGCAGCCCCGCAGATACGCAGTATTTT; CDR3 protein: CASSPADTQYF
V gene: TRBV20-1; D gene: TRBD1; clone size: NA; J gene: TRBJ1-2; CDR3 DNA: TGCAGTGCTAGTCTAAAGGGGGGACAGGGCCACTATGGCTACACCTTC; CDR3 protein: CSASLKGGQGHYGYTF
V gene: TRBV27; D gene: NA; clone size: NA; J gene: TRBJ1-6; CDR3 DNA: TGTGCCAGCAGTTTAGTAGCTGGGAATTCACCCCTCCACTTT; CDR3 protein: CASSLVAGNSPLHF
V gene: TRBV6-2/TRBV6-3; D gene: TRBD2; clone size: few; J gene: TRBJ2-2; CDR3 DNA: TGTGCCAGCAGTCACAAGCGGGATGGGAAAAACGGGGAGCTGTTTTTT; CDR3 protein: CASSHKRDGKNGELFF
V gene: TRBV7-2; D gene: TRBD1; clone size: NA; J gene: TRBJ1-2; CDR3 DNA: TGTGCCAGCAGCTTAGAGCACGGGACAGCCTATGGCTACACCTTC; CDR3 protein: CASSLEHGTAYGYTF
V gene: TRBV9; D gene: TRBD1; clone size: NA; J gene: TRBJ1-1; CDR3 DNA: TGTGCCAGCAGCGTAGTAGGAGGGGGACAGGGCGCTGAAGCTTTCTTT; CDR3 protein: CASSVVGGGQGAEAFF
V gene: TRBV9; D gene: TRBD2; clone size: NA; J gene: TRBJ2-3; CDR3 DNA: TGTGCCAGCAGCGTAGATCTAGCGGGAGCAGATACGCAGTATTTT; CDR3 protein: CASSVDLAGADTQYF
V gene: TRBV5-1; D gene: NA; clone size: NA; J gene: TRBJ1-6; CDR3 DNA: TGCGCCAGCAGCCTCGACGGGAGAGCGGATTCACCCCTCCACTTT; CDR3 protein: CASSLDGRADSPLHF
V gene: TRBV25-1; D gene: NA; clone size: NA; J gene: TRBJ2-2; CDR3 DNA: TGTGCCAGCACTTTGAGCAGGACCGGGGAGCTGTTTTTT; CDR3 protein: CASTLSRTGELFF
V gene: TRBV15; D gene: NA; clone size: NA; J gene: TRBJ1-3; CDR3 DNA: TGTGCCACCAGCAGAAACGCCCCGGGACAAGGAAACACCATATATTTT; CDR3 protein: CATSRNAPGQGNTIYF
V gene: TRBV30; D gene: NA; clone size: NA; J gene: TRBJ1-5; CDR3 DNA: TGTGCCTGGAGTGTGTACAGGGCATCACAAGAAAATCAGCCCCAGCATTTT; CDR3 protein: CAWSVYRASQENQPQHF